The 7 T cell receptor beta chains given below trace back to one sample, sequenced in a study. One entry per CDR3 protein, called by TCRdb with MiXCR from the RT-PCR reads. Of about 680,000 distinct CDR3 sequences listed, approximately 15% are singletons. Sample: memory CD4+ T cells from blood. These receptors all come from a female donor in good health, serving as a healthy control.

In this sample, this clonotype turned up a few times. The chain couples TRBV5-5 to TRBJ2-7; 7 nucleotides match TRBD1. Germline CDR1 reads SGHKS; CDR2 reads YYEKEE (reference sequence). Germline trimming cut 2 bases from V and 5 bases from J; bases unmatched to any gene: 7. This CDR3 spans 14 amino acids. CDR3 sequence reads: CASSFGQGVNEQYF. The CDR3 DNA is TGTGCCAGCAGCTTCGGGCAGGGGGTGAACGAGCAGTACTTC.

The chain couples TRBV28 to TRBJ2-4; D is ambiguous. CDR1 is MDHEN, CDR2 SYDVKM, per germline. V was clipped by 4 bases and J by 0 bases, with 10 bases between them. This CDR3 has 15 amino acids. The CDR3 region is CASSSFTVAKNIQYF. The CDR3 region has the DNA TGTGCCAGCAGTTCCTTCACGGTAGCCAAAAACATTCAGTACTTC.

This clonotype occurred a few times. The J gene is TRBJ1-2, the V gene TRBV20-1; D remains ambiguous. The V end lost 1 base, the J end lost 5 bases, and 11 bases lay between the germline ends. This CDR3 spans 13 amino acids. Germline V lookup: CDR1 DFQATT, CDR2 SNEGSKA (reference sequence). CDR3 protein: CSARVSTDYGYTF. The DNA of the CDR3 is TGCAGTGCTAGAGTTAGTACTGATTATGGCTACACCTTC.

This clonotype appeared a few times. The chain employs TRBV4-2 and TRBJ2-7; weak D call: TRBD1 (6 bases). CDR1 and CDR2 (germline): LGHNA, YNFKEQ. Trimming stripped 0 bases from V and 5 bases from J, with 14 bases between. The CDR3 length is 15 residues. The CDR3 spells CASSQDVSRGHEQYF. The CDR3 region has the DNA TGTGCCAGCAGCCAAGATGTTAGCAGGGGTCACGAGCAGTACTTC.

This clonotype turned up a few times. The J gene is TRBJ1-6, the V gene TRBV20-1; tentative D call: TRBD1 (6 bases). The CDR3 is made up of 14 amino acids. V lost 0 bases and J 6 bases, leaving 9 bases between the germline ends. In germline, CDR1 is DFQATT, CDR2 SNEGSKA (reference sequence). CDR3 amino acids: CSAREGAGNSPLHF. The CDR3 DNA reads as TGCAGTGCTAGAGAGGGGGCGGGTAATTCACCCCTCCACTTT.

The J gene is TRBJ2-1, the V gene TRBV5-1, with TRBD1 matching over 7 bases. CDR1 is SGHRS and CDR2 is YFSETQ in the germline V gene. The CDR3 is 15 amino acids. V dropped 3 bases and J dropped 2; count of bases not matched to a gene: 5. The CDR3 DNA reads as TGCGCCAGCAGCTCGGCTGGGACAGCCTACAATGAGCAGTTCTTC. Translation gives CASSSAGTAYNEQFF.

This clonotype showed up many times. This rearrangement joins TRBV20-1 to TRBJ1-6; no reliable D call. Trimming took 4 bases from V and 9 from J, leaving 13 bases between them. The CDR3 covers 13 residues. Germline CDR1 reads DFQATT; CDR2 reads SNEGSKA (reference sequence). DNA of the CDR3: TGCAGTGCTAACGAGGGTTTCGGTTCACCCCTCCACTTT. Protein product: CSANEGFGSPLHF.